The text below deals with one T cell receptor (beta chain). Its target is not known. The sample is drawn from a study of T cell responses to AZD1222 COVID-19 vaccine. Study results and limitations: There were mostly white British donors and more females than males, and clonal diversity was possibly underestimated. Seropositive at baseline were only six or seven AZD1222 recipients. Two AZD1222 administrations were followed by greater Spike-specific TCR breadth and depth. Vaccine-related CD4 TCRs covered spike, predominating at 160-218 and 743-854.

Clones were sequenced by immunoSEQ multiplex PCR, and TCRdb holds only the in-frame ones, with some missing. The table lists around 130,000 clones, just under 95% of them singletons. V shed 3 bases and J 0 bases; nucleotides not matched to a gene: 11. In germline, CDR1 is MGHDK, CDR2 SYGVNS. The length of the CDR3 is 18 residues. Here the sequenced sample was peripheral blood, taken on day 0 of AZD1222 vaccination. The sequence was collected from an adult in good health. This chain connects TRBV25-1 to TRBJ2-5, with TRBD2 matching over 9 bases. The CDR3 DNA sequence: TGTGCCAGCAGTGAGTCTCGGTTCGGACTAGCGTACCAAGAGACCCAGTACTTC. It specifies CASSESRFGLAYQETQYF. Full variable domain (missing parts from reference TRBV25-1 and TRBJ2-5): EADIYQTPRYLVIGTGKKITLECSQTMGHDKMYWYQQDPGMELHLIHYSYGVNSTEKGDLSSESTVSRIRTEHFPLTLESARPSHTSQYLCASSESRFGLAYQETQYFGPGTRLLVL.